Below, one TCR beta chain is given with its context. What antigen it recognizes has not been identified. No per-base quality is available; no much larger clone lies one base away. The data are from a study of shared clonotypes between healthy human individuals (dated by TCRdb to 2019 to 2021). Regarding the study in general: The cohort comprised two women and a few men aged 18 to 49 years. Per donor, leukapheresis produced somewhere between about 0.94 and 9 billion PBMCs. To estimate repertoire size and how much clonotype sharing occurs between individuals, the study deeply sequenced the blood TCR repertoires of several healthy adults. For each donor, CD4 naive and CD4 memory were each run on three plates, CD8 naive on two plates, and CD8 memory on one plate. To increase sequencing depth and limit assay-specific biases, TCR repertoire library preparation and sequencing were carried out by different laboratories using diverse techniques.

The study at large found these results: When several donors were compared, the shared fraction of clonotypes was about 5% for naive CD4, approximately 3.5% for naive CD8, 2% to 2.5% for memory CD4, and around 0.4% for memory CD8. Incomplete sequencing was indicated by rarefaction of sorted-subset datasets, despite the large sequencing depth. Higher generation probabilities were observed for clonotypes shared by all four sorted-subset donors than for non-shared clonotypes. Based on pairwise subsampling, the degree of clonotype sharing among donors was expected to be affected by sequencing depth. Sampling was restricted to blood, and TCR repertoires in tissues likely differ from the TCR repertoires found in blood. Naive subsets generally had larger estimated clonotype richness than memory subsets. Because the study included only a small number of donors, the genetic and exposure-history diversity represented was limited.

TCR CDR3 regions were amplified from genomic DNA by multiplex PCR using the deep immunoSEQ assay. Extracted genomic DNA from each cell subset was spread evenly across all wells of several immunoSEQ 96-well plates, with each plate serving as a replicate. For sorted subsets, about 0.2 ug genomic DNA, equal to tens of thousands of T cell genomes, was loaded into each replicate PCR. Purified libraries were quantified with a Qubit 3.0 fluorometer, sized on a Bioanalyzer 2100, and re-quantified with the KAPA Library Quantification kit. Every immunoSEQ 96-well plate was sequenced on a separate single-read 150-cycle Illumina NextSeq 550 flow cell. Regarding the original processing steps: Because only junctional sequences without quality scores were contained in the immunoSEQ output, filtering matching that applied to full-length reads could not be performed. Sequences were annotated with PyIR, a Python wrapper for IgBLAST v1.9, using IMGT germline references to assign V/J genes and CDR3. Reads were removed for weak V/J assignments (E-value above 1e-6), missing CDR3, stop codons, out-of-frame junctions, or ambiguous translated residues. A V3J clonotype was defined by an identical inferred V gene, J gene, and CDR3 amino acid sequence. Percentage overlap between repertoires was calculated by dividing the number of shared unique clonotypes by the size of the smaller repertoire. Richness of each repertoire was evaluated using RTK rarefaction, the Chao1 estimator, and Recon v2.1 estimates of unobserved clonotypes. Generation probabilities were computed with OLGA for all TCRbeta clonotypes obtained by the gDNA method from a handful of donors. TCRdb holds this immuneACCESS table with in-frame rearrangements only. Some clones are missing; in checked studies, unresolved V genes explain under half, and the rest has no known cause. V and J calls plus clone size are reproduced from that table; the DNA served to infer D and trimming. The sample table contains about 2.4 million clones; only one count was recorded for more than 85% of them. Roughly 0.39% of the sample goes to the ten largest clones.

The donors were healthy, HIV-negative adults who had no recently reported acute infections or vaccinations. All donors were Caucasian adults living in Nashville, Tennessee, USA. CD4+ T cells were enriched by magnetic negative selection, after which naive cells were positively selected on CD45RA and the negative fraction was taken as the memory subset. Blood was collected by leukapheresis, and PBMCs were isolated by Ficoll-Histopaque density gradient centrifugation and then cryopreserved in liquid nitrogen vapor phase. Analytical flow cytometry was used to check the purity and quantity of each magnetically sorted T cell population. From each sorted fraction, genomic DNA was isolated and quantified by UV absorbance on a Nanodrop 2000c. Its CDR3 holds 16 amino acids, cysteine through phenylalanine. The retained sequence is limited to the CDR3, 48 bases, with the frame set at the first base. CDR1 and CDR2 were assigned from the germline V gene as ENHRY and SYGVKD. Trimmed from V: 0 bases; trimmed from J: 0 bases; junction bases lacking a gene match: 1.

This TCR came from a man aged 18-30 years in good health. Some clones in this sample may be carry-over from other donors' samples. The V gene is TRBV10-3 and the J gene is TRBJ2-7; 11 central bases correspond to TRBD2. Sequencing was done on a sample of naive CD4+ T cells from PBMCs. The label giving this sample's cell subset or site can be read as: CD45RA+ positively selected. The CDR3 here reads CAISESGLAGSYEQYF. The bases are TGTGCCATCAGTGAGTCTGGACTAGCGGGCTCCTACGAGCAGTACTTC.